The rows below give T cell receptor beta chains drawn from one sample of a study of cytomegalovirus exposure and HLA in healthy donors. Assay: immunoSEQ multiplex PCR; the TCRdb copy retains only in-frame clones and omits some. The sample contains 90,000 to 150,000 clones, about 75% of which appear only once. The sequenced sample was PBMCs. The receptors shown here come from a woman aged 40 to 55 in good health and CMV-seropositive. CDR3s include the opening cysteine and the closing phenylalanine or tryptophan. A D gene is named only where the DNA matches it firmly. A row's size may be missing; if present it is once, few, many or a size class.

J: TRBJ1-1
D: NA
V: TRBV5-5
size: few
DNA: TGTGCCAGCAGCCGGCCCCCGGGGAACACTGAAGCTTTCTTT
CDR3: CASSRPPGNTEAFF

J: TRBJ1-1
D: NA
V: TRBV5-1
size: few
DNA: TGCGCCAGCAGGGAGGGATCGAGGAACACTGAAGCTTTCTTT
CDR3: CASREGSRNTEAFF

J: TRBJ1-1
D: NA
V: TRBV28
size: few
DNA: TGTGCCAGCAGTTTTGGCAACCGCCCTGAAGCTTTCTTT
CDR3: CASSFGNRPEAFF

J: TRBJ1-1
D: NA
V: TRBV7-2
size: NA
DNA: TGTGCCAGCAGCCGTGAGGTCAACACTGAAGCTTTCTTT
CDR3: CASSREVNTEAFF

J: TRBJ1-2
D: NA
V: TRBV19
size: NA
DNA: TGTGCCAGTACCACCCCAGGGGTTTTCCCCTATGGCTACACCTTC
CDR3: CASTTPGVFPYGYTF

J: TRBJ2-1
D: TRBD2
V: TRBV30
size: NA
DNA: TGTGCCTGGAGGCCCCCAGGGGCGGGGGGGCCACAGGAGCAGTTCTTC
CDR3: CAWRPPGAGGPQEQFF

J: TRBJ2-3
D: NA
V: TRBV14
size: few
DNA: TGTGCCAGCAGCCAGATGGATGGGGCCTACACAGATACGCAGTATTTT
CDR3: CASSQMDGAYTDTQYF

J: TRBJ2-3
D: NA
V: TRBV27
size: NA
DNA: TGTGCCAGCAGTTTAAGTCGGGAGTCAGATACGCAGTATTTT
CDR3: CASSLSRESDTQYF

J: TRBJ1-1
D: TRBD1
V: TRBV27
size: NA
DNA: TGTGCCAGCAGTAGGACAGGGGGCCCGAACACTGAAGCTTTCTTT
CDR3: CASSRTGGPNTEAFF

J: TRBJ2-1
D: NA
V: TRBV6-6
size: few
DNA: TGTGCCAGCAGTTTAAAAGCCGCTAGCGAGGGGTTTGAGCAGTTCTTC
CDR3: CASSLKAASEGFEQFF

J: TRBJ2-1
D: TRBD2
V: TRBV9
size: NA
DNA: TGTGCCAGCAGCGATCTAGCGGCGGCGAATGAGCAGTTCTTC
CDR3: CASSDLAAANEQFF

J: TRBJ2-5
D: TRBD1
V: TRBV29-1
size: NA
DNA: TGCCGGACCGGAAAGACAGGGGAAGAGACCCAGTACTTC
CDR3: CRTGKTGEETQYF

J: TRBJ2-7
D: NA
V: TRBV5-4
size: few
DNA: TGTGCCAGCAGCTTGGCCCTCAGGGGAGGGGGGGACTACGAGCAGTACTTC
CDR3: CASSLALRGGGDYEQYF

J: TRBJ1-1
D: NA
V: TRBV5-1
size: NA
DNA: TGCGCCAGCAGCTGGGAGGGGTACACTGAAGCTTTCTTT
CDR3: CASSWEGYTEAFF

J: TRBJ2-6
D: TRBD1
V: TRBV9
size: NA
DNA: TGTGCCAGCAGCGTGAAGACAGGGGTTTATGGGGCCAACGTCCTGACTTTC
CDR3: CASSVKTGVYGANVLTF

J: TRBJ2-1
D: NA
V: TRBV27
size: NA
DNA: TGTGCCAGCAGTTTACATCATGAGCAGTTCTTC
CDR3: CASSLHHEQFF

J: TRBJ1-2
D: TRBD1
V: TRBV7-6
size: few
DNA: TGTGCCAGCAGCCCCCAGGGGGGCTATGGCTACACCTTC
CDR3: CASSPQGGYGYTF

J: TRBJ2-7
D: TRBD2
V: TRBV5-1
size: once
DNA: TGCGCCAGCAGCTTGTTGGTCGGGCGGGGGGCTCCCTACGAGCAGTACTTC
CDR3: CASSLLVGRGAPYEQYF

J: TRBJ2-3
D: TRBD2
V: TRBV5-4
size: NA
DNA: TGTGCCAGCAGCTTGACTAGCGGGGGCACAGATACGCAGTATTTT
CDR3: CASSLTSGGTDTQYF

J: TRBJ1-5
D: TRBD1
V: TRBV28
size: once
DNA: TGTGCCAGCAGTTTACCAGGGACAGCTCAGCCCCAGCATTTT
CDR3: CASSLPGTAQPQHF

J: TRBJ2-3
D: NA
V: TRBV4-3
size: NA
DNA: TGCGCCAGCAGCCAAGGGGGGGGACAGGTTTATGATACGCAGTATTTT
CDR3: CASSQGGGQVYDTQYF

J: TRBJ1-1
D: TRBD1
V: TRBV27
size: NA
DNA: TGTGCCAGCAGTCTCGGACAGGGGGCTGGAAACACTGAAGCTTTCTTT
CDR3: CASSLGQGAGNTEAFF

J: TRBJ1-3
D: NA
V: TRBV5-1
size: NA
DNA: TGCGCCAGCAGCTTGTGGGCAGCCACTGGAAACACCATATATTTT
CDR3: CASSLWAATGNTIYF

J: TRBJ1-2
D: NA
V: TRBV30
size: NA
DNA: TGTGCCTGGAGTCCAGGGAACTTCTATGGCTACACCTTC
CDR3: CAWSPGNFYGYTF

J: TRBJ1-5
D: NA
V: TRBV18
size: NA
DNA: TGTGCCAGCTCACCACCGGGGAGGGGGGGGGCTGTCAATCAGCCCCAGCATTTT
CDR3: CASSPPGRGGAVNQPQHF

J: TRBJ1-1
D: TRBD1
V: TRBV2
size: NA
DNA: TGTGCCAGCAGGATGCAGGGGGAGACCATCGAAGCTTTCTTT
CDR3: CASRMQGETIEAFF

J: TRBJ2-2
D: TRBD2
V: TRBV6-5
size: NA
DNA: TGTGCCAGCAGTTCGACTAGCGGGAGGACCGGGGAGCTGTTTTTT
CDR3: CASSSTSGRTGELFF

J: TRBJ1-4
D: NA
V: TRBV5-6
size: few
DNA: TGTGCCAGCAGCTTAGGAGAAAATGAAAAACTGTTTTTT
CDR3: CASSLGENEKLFF

J: TRBJ2-7
D: NA
V: TRBV27
size: NA
DNA: TGTGCCAGCAGTCTAACCGGGACAAGCTACGAGCAGTACTTC
CDR3: CASSLTGTSYEQYF

J: TRBJ2-2
D: NA
V: TRBV6-5
size: NA
DNA: TGTGCCAGCAGTTACGACAGTTCCGCGAACACCGGGGAGCTGTTTTTT
CDR3: CASSYDSSANTGELFF

J: TRBJ2-3
D: TRBD1
V: TRBV5-6
size: NA
DNA: TGTGCCAGCAGCTTTGCGGACAGGGGAATTGCAGATACGCAGTATTTT
CDR3: CASSFADRGIADTQYF

J: TRBJ2-7
D: NA
V: TRBV5-4
size: NA
DNA: TGTGCCAGCAGCATGATCGAGGGCGAGCAGTACTTC
CDR3: CASSMIEGEQYF

J: TRBJ1-2
D: NA
V: TRBV5-1
size: NA
DNA: TGCGCCAGCAGCCAAGCAACTACCCGAGGGGGCTACACCTTC
CDR3: CASSQATTRGGYTF

J: TRBJ1-1
D: NA
V: TRBV6-5
size: many
DNA: TGTGCCAGCAGTTACGTACCACCAGGGTACACTGAAGCTTTCTTT
CDR3: CASSYVPPGYTEAFF

J: TRBJ2-2
D: NA
V: TRBV4-3
size: NA
DNA: TGCGCCAGCAGCCAAGACCGGCACAGGGCCACCGGGGAGCTGTTTTTT
CDR3: CASSQDRHRATGELFF

J: TRBJ1-2
D: TRBD1
V: TRBV30
size: few
DNA: TGTGCCTGGAGTGGAGGGACAGGGCACTATGGCTACACCTTC
CDR3: CAWSGGTGHYGYTF

J: TRBJ1-3
D: NA
V: TRBV28
size: NA
DNA: TGTGCCAGCAGCCTGAATCCCCCGACTCTACTGAGTGGAAACACCATATATTTT
CDR3: CASSLNPPTLLSGNTIYF

J: TRBJ2-1
D: NA
V: TRBV28
size: NA
DNA: TGTGCCAGCAGTTTATGGTTAGCGTGGGTTTTCAATGAGCAGTTCTTC
CDR3: CASSLWLAWVFNEQFF

J: TRBJ2-1
D: TRBD1
V: TRBV6-6
size: NA
DNA: TGTGCCAGCAGGCCGGGACAGGGAGTGAATGAGCAGTTCTTC
CDR3: CASRPGQGVNEQFF

J: TRBJ1-5
D: NA
V: TRBV6-6
size: NA
DNA: TGTGCCAGCAGTTACGAAGAGAGTCAGCCCCAGCATTTT
CDR3: CASSYEESQPQHF

J: TRBJ1-2
D: TRBD1
V: TRBV5-1
size: NA
DNA: TGCGCCAGCAGCGCCCGGGACAGCGACTATGGCTACACCTTC
CDR3: CASSARDSDYGYTF

J: TRBJ2-3
D: TRBD2
V: TRBV15
size: few
DNA: TGTGCCACCAGCAAGTGGCCGGGACTAGCGGGAGGGGCAGATACGCAGTATTTT
CDR3: CATSKWPGLAGGADTQYF

J: TRBJ1-1
D: NA
V: TRBV6-1
size: NA
DNA: TGTGCCAGCGCCTCGTCGGGGAACACTGAAGCTTTCTTT
CDR3: CASASSGNTEAFF

J: TRBJ2-7
D: NA
V: TRBV7-8
size: NA
DNA: TGTGCCAGCAGCTTAGTTCCCAGGGGTTACGAGCAGTACTTC
CDR3: CASSLVPRGYEQYF

J: TRBJ2-5
D: TRBD1
V: TRBV2
size: NA
DNA: TGTGCCAGCAGTGGACAGGGGTTTATTCAAGAGACCCAGTACTTC
CDR3: CASSGQGFIQETQYF